This record concerns one T cell receptor (beta chain) sequence. The target antigen is unknown. This sample was included in a study of a mutant IDH1 vaccine in newly diagnosed glioma. Whole-study context: The initiation of vaccination occurred 4-6 weeks after radiotherapy alone, or with temozolomide cycles. Sex among treated patients split about 60% male, about 38% female; mean age was approximately 40 years.

The germline V gene encodes CDR1 MGHRA and CDR2 YSYEKL. CDR3 size: 12 residues. The ends were cut back, 0 bases at V and 6 bases at J, with 6 bases in the middle. Time point: week 23, last vaccination. A 20-mer mutant IDH1 peptide at 300 ug was injected subcutaneously with topical imiquimod. TCRdb keeps only in-frame clones here, not all; method: immunoSEQ multiplex PCR. The repertoire has over 40,000 clones, about 79% of them found once; the top ten carry about 6.3%. The clonotype originates from a woman between 35 and 50 years old with glioma. Some clones in this sample may be carry-over from other donors' samples. The chain combines TRBV4-1 with TRBJ2-7; D may be TRBD2 (5 bases). Sequences were derived from PBMCs, sampled from a glioma patient whose treatment included an IDH1 peptide vaccine. The DNA for the CDR3 is TGCGCCAGCAGCCAAGACGGAGGCGAGCAGTACTTC. This gives the protein CASSQDGGEQYF.